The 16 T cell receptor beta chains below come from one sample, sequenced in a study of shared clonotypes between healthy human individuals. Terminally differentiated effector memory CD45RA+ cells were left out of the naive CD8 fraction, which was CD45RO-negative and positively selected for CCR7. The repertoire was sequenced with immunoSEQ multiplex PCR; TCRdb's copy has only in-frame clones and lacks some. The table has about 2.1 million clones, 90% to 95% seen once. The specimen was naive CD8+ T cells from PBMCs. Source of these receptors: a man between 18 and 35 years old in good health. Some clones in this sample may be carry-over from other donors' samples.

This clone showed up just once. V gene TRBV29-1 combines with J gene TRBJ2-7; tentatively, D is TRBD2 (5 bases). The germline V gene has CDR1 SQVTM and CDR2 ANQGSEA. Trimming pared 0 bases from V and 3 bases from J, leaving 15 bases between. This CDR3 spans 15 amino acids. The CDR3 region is CSVEDWLVSGYEQYF. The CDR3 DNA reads TGCAGCGTTGAAGATTGGTTAGTAAGCGGCTACGAGCAGTACTTC.

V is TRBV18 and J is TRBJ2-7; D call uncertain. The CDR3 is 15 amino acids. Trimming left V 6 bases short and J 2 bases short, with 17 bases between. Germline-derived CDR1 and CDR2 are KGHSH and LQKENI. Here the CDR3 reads CASSHPGLYPYEQYF. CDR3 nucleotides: TGTGCCAGCTCCCACCCCGGGCTCTACCCCTACGAGCAGTACTTC.

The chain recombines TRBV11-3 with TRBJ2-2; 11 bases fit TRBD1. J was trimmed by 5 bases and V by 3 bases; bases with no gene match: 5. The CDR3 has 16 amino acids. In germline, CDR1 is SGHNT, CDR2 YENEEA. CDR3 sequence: CASSLGTGGWTGELFF. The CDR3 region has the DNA TGTGCCAGCAGCTTGGGGACAGGGGGATGGACCGGGGAGCTGTTTTTT.

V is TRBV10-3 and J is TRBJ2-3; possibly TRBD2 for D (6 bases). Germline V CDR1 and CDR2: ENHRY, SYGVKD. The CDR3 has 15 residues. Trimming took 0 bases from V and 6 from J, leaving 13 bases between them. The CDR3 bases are TGTGCCATCAGTGAGTCCCCCCGGGAGTGGGATACGCAGTATTTT. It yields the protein CAISESPREWDTQYF.

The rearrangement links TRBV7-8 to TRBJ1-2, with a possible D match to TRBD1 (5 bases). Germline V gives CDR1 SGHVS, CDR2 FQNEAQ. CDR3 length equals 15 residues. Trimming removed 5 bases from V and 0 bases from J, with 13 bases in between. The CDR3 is CASSREGISNYGYTF. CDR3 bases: TGTGCCAGCAGCCGGGAGGGGATTTCTAACTATGGCTACACCTTC.

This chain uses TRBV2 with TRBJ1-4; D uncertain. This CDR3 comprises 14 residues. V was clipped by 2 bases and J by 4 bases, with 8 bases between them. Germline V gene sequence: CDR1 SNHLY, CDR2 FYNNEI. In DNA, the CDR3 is TGTGCCAGCAGTGAATATCCCTTTAATGAAAAACTGTTTTTT. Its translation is CASSEYPFNEKLFF. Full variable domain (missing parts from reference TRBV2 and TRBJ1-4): EPEVTQTPSHQVTQMGQEVILRCVPISNHLYFYWYRQILGQKVEFLVSFYNNEISEKSEIFDDQFSVERPDGSNFTLKIRSTKLEDSAMYFCASSEYPFNEKLFFGSGTQLSVL.

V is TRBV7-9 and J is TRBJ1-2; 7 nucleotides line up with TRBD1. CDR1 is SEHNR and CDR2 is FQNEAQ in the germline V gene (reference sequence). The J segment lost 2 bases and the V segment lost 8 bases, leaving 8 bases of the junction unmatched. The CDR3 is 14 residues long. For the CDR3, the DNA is TGTGCCAGCCTGGGGGACAGCGGAAACTATGGCTACACCTTC. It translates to CASLGDSGNYGYTF.

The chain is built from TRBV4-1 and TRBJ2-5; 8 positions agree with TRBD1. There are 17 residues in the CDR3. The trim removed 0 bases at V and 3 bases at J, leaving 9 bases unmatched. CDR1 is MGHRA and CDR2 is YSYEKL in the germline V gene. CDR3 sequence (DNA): TGCGCCAGCAGCCAAGACACCGGGACAGGCCTGAAAGAGACCCAGTACTTC. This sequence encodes CASSQDTGTGLKETQYF.

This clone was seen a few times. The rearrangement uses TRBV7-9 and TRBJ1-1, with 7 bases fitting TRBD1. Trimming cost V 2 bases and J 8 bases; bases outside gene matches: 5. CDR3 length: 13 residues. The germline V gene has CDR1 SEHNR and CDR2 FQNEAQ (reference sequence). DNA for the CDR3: TGTGCCAGCAGCTTAAGTGCGGGACAGGAAGCTTTCTTT. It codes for CASSLSAGQEAFF. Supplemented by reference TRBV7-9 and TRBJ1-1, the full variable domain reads DTGVSQNPRHKITKRGQNVTFRCDPISEHNRLYWYRQTLGQGPEFLTYFQNEAQLEKSRLLSDRFSAERPKGSFSTLEIQRTEQGDSAMYLCASSLSAGQEAFFGQGTRLTVV.

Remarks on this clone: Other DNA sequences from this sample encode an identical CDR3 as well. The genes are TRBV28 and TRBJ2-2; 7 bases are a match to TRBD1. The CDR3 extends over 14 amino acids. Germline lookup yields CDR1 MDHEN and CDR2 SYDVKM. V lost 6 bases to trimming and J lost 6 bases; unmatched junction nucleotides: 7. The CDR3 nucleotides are TGTGCCAGCAGCCGAACAGGGGATGCCGGGGAGCTGTTTTTT. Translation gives CASSRTGDAGELFF. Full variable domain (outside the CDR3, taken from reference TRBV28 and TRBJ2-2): DVKVTQSSRYLVKRTGEKVFLECVQDMDHENMFWYRQDPGLGLRLIYFSYDVKMKEKGDIPEGYSVSREKKERFSLILESASTNQTSMYLCASSRTGDAGELFFGEGSRLTVL.

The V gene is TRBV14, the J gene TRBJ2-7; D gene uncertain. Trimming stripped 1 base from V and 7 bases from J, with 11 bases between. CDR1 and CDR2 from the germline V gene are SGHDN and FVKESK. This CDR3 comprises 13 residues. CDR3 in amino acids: CASSQVDGGEQYF. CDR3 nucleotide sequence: TGTGCCAGCAGCCAAGTCGACGGTGGGGAGCAGTACTTC.

The CDR3 DNA follows: TGCGCCAGCAGTTCCCGTCACAGGGAGCAAGAGACCCAGTACTTC. The encoded protein is CASSSRHREQETQYF. The chain links TRBV5-1 to TRBJ2-5, with TRBD1 as a possible D gene (6 bases). The V gene's germline CDR1 is SGHRS and CDR2 YFSETQ. CDR3 length equals 15 residues. Trimming left V 5 bases short and J 2 bases short, with 16 bases between.

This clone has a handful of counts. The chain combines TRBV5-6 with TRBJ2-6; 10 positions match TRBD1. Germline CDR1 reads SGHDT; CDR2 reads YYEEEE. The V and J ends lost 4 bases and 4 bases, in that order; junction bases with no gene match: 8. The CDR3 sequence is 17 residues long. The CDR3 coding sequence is TGTGCCAGCAGCCCAGGACAGGGGGTGGCGGGGGCCAACGTCCTGACTTTC. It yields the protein CASSPGQGVAGANVLTF. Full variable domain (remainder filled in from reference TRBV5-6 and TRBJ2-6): DAGVTQSPTHLIKTRGQQVTLRCSPKSGHDTVSWYQQALGQGPQFIFQYYEEEERQRGNFPDRFSGHQFPNYSSELNVNALLLGDSALYLCASSPGQGVAGANVLTFGAGSRLTVL.

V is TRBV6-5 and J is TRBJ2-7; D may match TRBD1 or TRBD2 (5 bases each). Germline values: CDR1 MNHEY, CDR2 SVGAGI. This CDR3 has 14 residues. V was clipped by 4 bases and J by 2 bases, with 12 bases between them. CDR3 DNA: TGTGCCAGCAGTTGGGACGACTCTGCCTACGAGCAGTACTTC. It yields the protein CASSWDDSAYEQYF.

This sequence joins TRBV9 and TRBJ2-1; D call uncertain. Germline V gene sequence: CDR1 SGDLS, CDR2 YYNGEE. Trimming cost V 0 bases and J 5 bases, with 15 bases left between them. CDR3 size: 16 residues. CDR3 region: CASSVAYGSWDNEQFF. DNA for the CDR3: TGTGCCAGCAGCGTAGCTTATGGTAGCTGGGACAATGAGCAGTTCTTC.

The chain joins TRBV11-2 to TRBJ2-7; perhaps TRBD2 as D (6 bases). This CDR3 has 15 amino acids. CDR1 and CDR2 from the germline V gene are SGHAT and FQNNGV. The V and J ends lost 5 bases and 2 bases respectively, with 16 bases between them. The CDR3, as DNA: TGTGCCAGCAGCCCAAGCATAGCGGTAACCTACGAGCAGTACTTC. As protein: CASSPSIAVTYEQYF.